These 11 T cell receptor beta chains came from one sample sequenced in a study of molecular identifiers for immune sequencing clone quantification. TCRdb processed the PCR reads anew with MiXCR; each CDR3 protein has one entry. The table lists about half a million distinct CDR3 sequences, less than 30% of them singletons. The material sequenced was naive CD8+ T cells from blood, with Jurkat cell RNA spiked in. Subset: FACS-sorted CD8+CD4-CCR7+CD45RA+ naive T cells. Receptors were obtained from a human donor in good health. Some libraries in this study had Jurkat cell RNA spiked in.

The rearrangement uses TRBV4-1 and TRBJ1-1; TRBD1 agrees at 8 bases. There are 15 residues in the CDR3. Germline CDR1 reads MGHRA; CDR2 reads YSYEKL. Germline trimming cut 2 bases from V and 3 bases from J; bases unmatched to any gene: 5. Here the CDR3 DNA reads TGCGCCAGCAGCCAAAGGGACAGGAGGGACACTGAAGCTTTCTTT. Its protein is CASSQRDRRDTEAFF.

Details on this clonotype: This may come from a read error, since a much larger clone is one base off. The rearrangement links TRBV29-1 to TRBJ2-2; D possibly corresponds to TRBD2 (5 bases). The V gene's germline CDR1 is SQVTM and CDR2 ANQGSEA. This CDR3 region has 10 residues. DNA for the CDR3: TGCAGCGTTGGATCCGGGGAGCTGCTTTTT. Its translation is CSVGSGELLF.

This clonotype was seen many times. The chain recombines TRBV7-9 with TRBJ1-1; D is unclear. With 5 bases removed from V and 4 bases from J, the gap between germline ends came to 11 bases. Germline CDR1 reads SEHNR; CDR2 reads FQNEAQ (reference sequence). This CDR3 has 13 amino acids. The CDR3 bases are TGTGCCAGCAGCGCGATTGAGGTCACTGAAGCTTTCTTT. The encoded protein is CASSAIEVTEAFF.

The chain employs TRBV5-4 and TRBJ1-6; D is uncertain. The CDR3 consists of 13 residues. The V gene's germline CDR1 is SGHNT and CDR2 YYREEE (reference sequence). With 0 bases removed from V and 9 bases from J, the gap between germline ends came to 7 bases. CDR3 nucleotides: TGTGCCAGCAGCTTGGTGGGAACTTCACCCCTCCACTTT. Translation: CASSLVGTSPLHF.

The chain is built from TRBV20-1 and TRBJ2-1; TRBD1 matches 10 bases. This CDR3 is 13 amino acids long. Trimming at V came to 3 bases and at J to 7 bases, leaving 3 bases not matched to a gene. The germline V gene has CDR1 DFQATT and CDR2 SNEGSKA (reference sequence). CDR3 sequence reads: CSASGTGVNEQFF. For the CDR3, the DNA is TGCAGTGCTAGTGGGACAGGGGTTAATGAGCAGTTCTTC.

This clonotype was seen a handful of times. V gene TRBV7-6 combines with J gene TRBJ2-1; D uncertain. V dropped 3 bases and J dropped 0 bases, with 9 bases sitting between them. The germline CDR1 and CDR2 sequences are SGHVS and FNYEAQ. The CDR3 has 15 residues. Here the CDR3 reads CASSFLPSSYNEQFF. Written as DNA, the CDR3 is TGTGCCAGCAGCTTCCTTCCGAGCTCCTACAATGAGCAGTTCTTC. Using reference TRBV7-6 and TRBJ2-1 for the parts outside the CDR3, the full variable domain is GAGVSQSPRYKVTKRGQDVALRCDPISGHVSLYWYRQALGQGPEFLTYFNYEAQQDKSGLPNDRFSAERPEGSISTLTIQRTEQRDSAMYRCASSFLPSSYNEQFFGPGTRLTVL.

This clonotype occurred a few times. V and J are TRBV6-5 and TRBJ2-3; TRBD2 matches at 9 bases. The CDR3 covers 15 residues. The V gene's germline CDR1 is MNHEY and CDR2 SVGAGI. Losses at the gene ends were 0 bases for V and 6 bases for J; bases not matched to a gene: 4. The CDR3 DNA is TGTGCCAGCAGTTACTCGACAAGCGGGAGGGATACGCAGTATTTT. It encodes CASSYSTSGRDTQYF.

The J gene is TRBJ1-1, the V gene TRBV29-1, with a possible D match to TRBD1 (5 bases). CDR1 is SQVTM, CDR2 ANQGSEA, per germline. Trimming shortened V by 8 bases and J by 3 bases, and 13 bases separated the two germline ends. The CDR3 totals 12 residues. This CDR3 reads CSSSGGDTEAFF. For the CDR3, the DNA is TGCAGCTCCTCGGGGGGGGACACTGAAGCTTTCTTT.

The table lists this clonotype with many counts. This chain links TRBV9 with TRBJ2-2, with D maybe TRBD1 (6 bases). Germline V CDR1 and CDR2: SGDLS, YYNGEE. V lost 0 bases, J lost 4 bases, and 10 bases lay in between. This CDR3 comprises 15 residues. The CDR3 region is CASSVGGPVTGELFF. The CDR3 nucleotides are TGTGCCAGCAGCGTAGGGGGGCCCGTCACCGGGGAGCTGTTTTTT.

On this clonotype: Being one base from a much bigger clone, this may be a read error. CDR3: CGSSHRQVGGEQYF. CDR3 DNA sequence: TGCGGCAGCAGCCACAGACAGGTAGGGGGTGAGCAGTACTTC. The chain recombines TRBV4-1 with TRBJ2-7, with D possibly matching TRBD1 (6 bases). CDR1 is MGHRA, CDR2 YSYEKL, per germline. This CDR3 is 14 amino acids long.

This sequence joins TRBV7-9 and TRBJ2-1; either TRBD1 or TRBD2 may supply D (5 bases each). The CDR3 loop spans 14 amino acids. Trimming stripped 0 bases from V and 8 bases from J, with 11 bases between. Germline CDR1 SEHNR, CDR2 FQNEAQ (reference sequence). The CDR3 region has the DNA TGTGCCAGCAGCTTAGCCCGGGACCGTTATGAGCAGTTCTTC. The encoded protein is CASSLARDRYEQFF.